Included here is one T cell receptor beta chain sequence, with context. Antigen unknown. CD8+ and CD4+ blood T cells underwent TCR beta sequencing. The junction had 8 bases not matched to a gene; V was cut back by 0 bases and J by 4 bases. The length of the CDR3 is 16 residues. Germline CDR1 and CDR2: SEHNR and FQNEAQ (reference sequence). The data originate from a study of CD8 T cells in Susac syndrome. Study findings and constraints: TCR sequencing and HLA analysis covered a relatively small number of individuals. Repertoires of Susac syndrome CD4+ T cells lacked clonal expansion.

An input of roughly 0.5 to 1 ug of RNA was subjected to reverse transcription using random hexamers. TCRdb recomputed calls from the immunoSEQ multiplex PCR reads with MiXCR, one row per CDR3 protein. This table holds hundreds of thousands of distinct CDR3 sequences, over 90% found once. Source material: CD4+ T cells from PBMCs. The clonotype was recovered from a human donor with Susac syndrome. V and J are TRBV7-9 and TRBJ2-5; 7 nucleotides match TRBD1. The CDR3 protein is CASSLAGQLLRETQYF. CDR3 in DNA: TGTGCCAGCAGCTTAGCGGGACAGTTACTCAGAGAGACCCAGTACTTC.